A selection of T cell receptor beta chains follows, all from one sample in a study of patients and donors after allogeneic stem cell transplantation. TCRdb passed the RT-PCR reads through MiXCR, listing each CDR3 protein once. There are over 350,000 distinct CDR3 sequences in the sample; roughly 16% occur only once, and 6% to 8% lies in the top ten. The source material was blood, either unsorted or a sorted T cell fraction (not recorded which). These receptors all come from a human donor who was either an allogeneic HSCT recipient or a stem cell or donor lymphocyte infusion donor (not recorded which). It is not recorded whose cells these are; they may come from a transplant donor. Each CDR3 is given with its conserved first and last residue. The D gene is left open where the match is weak. Expanded clones are given a class, and other clones once, few, many or no size at all.

v_gene	d_gene	j_gene	abundance	CDR3nt	CDR3aa
TRBV5-5	.	TRBJ1-1	.	TGTGCCAGCAGCTTGGTGGAAAAAGCTGAAGCTTTCTTT	CASSLVEKAEAFF
TRBV7-2	.	TRBJ2-1	.	TGTGCCAGCAGCTTATGGGAGGCGAGCTCCTACAATGAGCAGTTCTTC	CASSLWEASSYNEQFF
TRBV9	TRBD2	TRBJ2-3	few	TGTGCCAGCAGCGAGCAAAGAGCGGGGGGCACAGATACGCAGTATTTT	CASSEQRAGGTDTQYF
TRBV20-1	TRBD1	TRBJ2-5	once	TGCAGTGCTGGGACAGACAGGGGTTTGGGAGAGACCCAGTACTTC	CSAGTDRGLGETQYF
TRBV20-1	TRBD2	TRBJ2-5	.	TGCAGTGCACACGATGTAGCGGGGAAAGGAGAGACCCAGTGCTTC	CSAHDVAGKGETQCF
TRBV9	.	TRBJ2-3	.	TGTGCCAGCAGCCCGGGACTTTTAAGAAGGGATACGCAGTATTTT	CASSPGLLRRDTQYF
TRBV7-2	.	TRBJ2-1	.	TGTGCCAGCAGTATGGGGTTCAATGAGCAGTTCTTC	CASSMGFNEQFF
TRBV20-1	TRBD1	TRBJ1-1	.	TGCAGTGCTAGAGATTGGAACAGGGGTTCTGCTGAAGCTTTCTTT	CSARDWNRGSAEAFF
TRBV5-5	.	TRBJ1-5	.	TGTGCCAGCAGCTTGGGAGGGGACCATCAGCCCCAGCATTTT	CASSLGGDHQPQHF
TRBV7-2	.	TRBJ2-7	.	TGTGCCAGCAGGAGGGGGACACTCTCCTACGAGCAGTACTTC	CASRRGTLSYEQYF
TRBV30	.	TRBJ1-1	.	TGTGCCTCCAACCTTGACGGCGTGGGTGAAGCTTTCTTT	CASNLDGVGEAFF
TRBV12-5	.	TRBJ2-1	.	TGTGCTAGTGTAAGGACAGCTCACAATGAGCAGTTCTTC	CASVRTAHNEQFF
TRBV15	.	TRBJ2-1	few	TGTGCCACCACAAGGGAGAAAACTTACAATGAGCAGTTCTTC	CATTREKTYNEQFF
TRBV3-1	.	TRBJ2-1	.	TGTGCCAGCAGCCAAAAAAGGGTAGCCGCCAATGAGCAGTTCTTC	CASSQKRVAANEQFF
TRBV28	TRBD2	TRBJ2-5	.	TGTGCCACAAAATGGGGGGGAAAAGAGACCCAGTACTTC	CATKWGGKETQYF
TRBV12-3/TRBV12-4	TRBD2	TRBJ2-1	.	TGTGCCAGCAGTCCCCGGACTAGCGGGGGGGTTAACAATGAGCAGTTCTTC	CASSPRTSGGVNNEQFF
TRBV4-3	.	TRBJ1-3	few	TGCGCCAGCAGCCAGAGGACAGCTAATTCCCACCTCTCTGGAAACACCATATATTTT	CASSQRTANSHLSGNTIYF
TRBV6-1	.	TRBJ2-7	once	TGTGCCAGCAGTGAACGGTGGACCCCCCTCTACGAGCAGTACTTC	CASSERWTPLYEQYF
TRBV3-1	.	TRBJ1-2	few	TGTGCCAGCAAATCGGCGGGGTACTATGGCTACACCTTC	CASKSAGYYGYTF
TRBV24-1	.	TRBJ2-1	many	TGTGCCACCAGTGACAGTAGACGGGAGCAGTTCTTC	CATSDSRREQFF
TRBV20-1	.	TRBJ1-5	few	TGCAGTGCTAGGTCCATGGGTCAGCCCCAGCATTTT	CSARSMGQPQHF
TRBV15	.	TRBJ1-5	.	TGTGCCACCAGCATTCCGGGATACACTCAGCCCCAGCATTTT	CATSIPGYTQPQHF
TRBV24-1	.	TRBJ1-1	few	TGTGCCACCAGTGACCCCGGAAGCACTGAAGCTTTCTTT	CATSDPGSTEAFF
TRBV7-2	.	TRBJ2-7	.	TGTGCCAGCAGCGTGCTTCCTAGCGTGGGTATCGAGCAGTACTTC	CASSVLPSVGIEQYF
TRBV5-1	TRBD1	TRBJ1-1	.	TGCGCCAGCAGCTCGGTACAGGGGACGACTGAAGCTTTCTTT	CASSSVQGTTEAFF
TRBV4-2	TRBD1	TRBJ1-5	.	TGTGCCAGCAGCCACCCGGACAGGACTTATCAGCCCCAGCATTTT	CASSHPDRTYQPQHF
TRBV7-2	.	TRBJ2-3	.	TGTGCCAGCAGAACCCCTACTAGCTTGGGCACAGATACGCAGTATTTT	CASRTPTSLGTDTQYF
TRBV9	.	TRBJ2-1	few	TGTGCCAGCAGCGTCACGAGCGGGTCATTCTACAATGAGCAGTTCTTC	CASSVTSGSFYNEQFF
TRBV7-9	.	TRBJ2-1	.	TGTGCCAGCGATGTCGGAGGCTTC	CASDVGGF
TRBV5-1	TRBD1	TRBJ2-7	few	TGCGCCAGCAGCCCTACAGGGGGTTACTCCTACGAGCAGTACTTC	CASSPTGGYSYEQYF
TRBV19	TRBD2	TRBJ2-3	.	TGTGCCAGTAGTATAGATCGGCTAGCGGGGATCACAGATACGCAGTATTTT	CASSIDRLAGITDTQYF
TRBV4-1	.	TRBJ1-5	few	TGCGCCAGCAGCCAGAAACCACAGGGATCCCATCAGCCCCAGCATTTT	CASSQKPQGSHQPQHF
TRBV6-5	.	TRBJ2-5	.	TGTGCCAGCAGTTACAAATGGCGGGGTGGAGAGACCCAGTACTTC	CASSYKWRGGETQYF
TRBV3-1	TRBD1	TRBJ1-2	many	TGTGCCAGCAGCCAAACGACAGGGGGCTACTATGGCTACACCTTC	CASSQTTGGYYGYTF
TRBV27	.	TRBJ2-7	few	TGTGCCAGCAGTTGGAGCAAGTCCTACGAGCAGTACTTC	CASSWSKSYEQYF
TRBV20-1	.	TRBJ1-2	.	TGCAGTGCTAGAGCCCGATTCAGCTACACCTTC	CSARARFSYTF
TRBV5-5	.	TRBJ1-2	.	TGTGCCAGCAGCCCTGAAATGGGGATCGGTGCCTACACCTTC	CASSPEMGIGAYTF
TRBV27	TRBD1	TRBJ2-3	.	TGTGCCAGCAGTAGATTGCACGGGACAGCCTTAGATACGCAGTATTTT	CASSRLHGTALDTQYF
TRBV12-3/TRBV12-4	.	TRBJ1-4	many	TGTGCCAGCAGTTTAAGGGTCAGGCGGCGTGAAAAACTGTTTTTT	CASSLRVRRREKLFF
TRBV10-3	TRBD1	TRBJ1-5	.	TGTGCCATCAGTTCGTCCCCCAGGACAGGGGGCAGGGGCAATCAGCCCCAGCATTTT	CAISSSPRTGGRGNQPQHF
TRBV4-3	TRBD1	TRBJ1-1	.	TGCGCCAGCAGCCAAGAGGGACAGGGGGGATATGAAGCTTTCTTT	CASSQEGQGGYEAFF
TRBV6-5	.	TRBJ2-1	few	TGTGCCAGCAGTTATCTTACAGGTAGCTCCTACAATGAGCAGTTCTTC	CASSYLTGSSYNEQFF
TRBV2	.	TRBJ2-4	.	TGTGCCAGCAGTGAATTCAGGGGACGGGACAAAAACATTCAGTACTTC	CASSEFRGRDKNIQYF
TRBV20-1	TRBD1	TRBJ2-2	few	TGCAGTGTGACAGGGAGGAACACCGGGGAGCTGTTTTTT	CSVTGRNTGELFF
TRBV12-3/TRBV12-4	TRBD1	TRBJ2-2	.	TGTGCCAGCAGGCCAGTATCCGGGACAGGGACCGGGGAGCTGTTTTTT	CASRPVSGTGTGELFF
TRBV5-6	TRBD1	TRBJ1-1	few	TGTGCCAGCAGCTTCGGGACAGTTGATGAAGCTTTCTTT	CASSFGTVDEAFF